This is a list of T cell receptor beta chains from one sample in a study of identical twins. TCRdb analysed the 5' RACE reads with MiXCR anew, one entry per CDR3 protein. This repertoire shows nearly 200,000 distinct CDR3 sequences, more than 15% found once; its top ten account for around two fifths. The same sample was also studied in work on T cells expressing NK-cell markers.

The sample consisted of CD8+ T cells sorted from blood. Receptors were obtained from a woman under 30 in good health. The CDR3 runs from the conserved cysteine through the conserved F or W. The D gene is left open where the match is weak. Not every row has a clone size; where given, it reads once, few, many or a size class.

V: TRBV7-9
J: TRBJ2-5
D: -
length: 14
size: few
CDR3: CASSLLQGGETQYF
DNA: TGTGCCAGCAGCTTATTGCAGGGTGGAGAGACCCAGTACTTC

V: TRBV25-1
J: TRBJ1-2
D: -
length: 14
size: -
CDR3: CASSEHSLNYGYTF
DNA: TGTGCCAGCAGTGAACACAGCCTCAACTATGGCTACACCTTC

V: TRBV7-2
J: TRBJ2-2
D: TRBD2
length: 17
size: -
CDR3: CASSPLAGGPHTGELFF
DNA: TGTGCCAGCAGTCCACTAGCGGGGGGGCCTCACACCGGGGAGCTGTTTTTT

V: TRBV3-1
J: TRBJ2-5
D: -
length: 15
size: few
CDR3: CASSQDGTDGETQYF
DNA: TGTGCCAGCAGCCAAGACGGGACGGATGGGGAGACCCAGTACTTC

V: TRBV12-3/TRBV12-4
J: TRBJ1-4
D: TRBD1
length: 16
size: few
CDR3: CASSLEGDRGREKLFF
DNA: TGTGCCAGCAGTTTAGAAGGGGACAGGGGTAGAGAAAAACTGTTTTTT

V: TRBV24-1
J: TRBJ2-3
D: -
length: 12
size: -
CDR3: CATSEPTDTQYF
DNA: TGTGCCACCAGTGAACCAACAGATACGCAGTATTTT

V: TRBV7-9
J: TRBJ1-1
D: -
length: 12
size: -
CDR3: CASSHGPLGAFF
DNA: TGTGCCAGCAGCCACGGGCCGCTGGGAGCTTTCTTT

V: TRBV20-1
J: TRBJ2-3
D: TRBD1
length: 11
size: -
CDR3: CSASEGATQYF
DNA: TGCAGTGCTAGTGAGGGGGCAACGCAGTATTTT

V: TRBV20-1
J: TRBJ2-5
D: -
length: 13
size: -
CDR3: CSAGGGTGETQYF
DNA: TGCAGTGCTGGAGGGGGGACGGGTGAGACCCAGTACTTC

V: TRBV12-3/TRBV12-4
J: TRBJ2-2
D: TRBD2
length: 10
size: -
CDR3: CATGGGGLFF
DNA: TGTGCCACCGGGGGGGGAGGGCTGTTTTTT

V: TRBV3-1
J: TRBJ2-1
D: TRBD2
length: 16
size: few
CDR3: CASSQKGLAVYNEQFF
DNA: TGTGCCAGCAGCCAGAAGGGACTAGCGGTTTACAATGAGCAGTTCTTC

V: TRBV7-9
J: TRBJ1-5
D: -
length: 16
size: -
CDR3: CASSLEGRGDNQPQHF
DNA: TGTGCCAGCAGCTTAGAAGGCAGGGGAGACAATCAGCCCCAGCATTTT

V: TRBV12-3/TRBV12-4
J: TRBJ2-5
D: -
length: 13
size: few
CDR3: CASSARLGETQYF
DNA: TGTGCCAGCAGTGCCCGACTAGGGGAGACCCAGTACTTC

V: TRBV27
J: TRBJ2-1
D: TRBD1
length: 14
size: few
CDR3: CASSSGTGGFEQFF
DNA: TGTGCCAGCAGTTCCGGGACAGGGGGCTTTGAGCAGTTCTTC

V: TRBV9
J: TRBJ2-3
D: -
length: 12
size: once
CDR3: CASGGPTDTQYF
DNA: TGTGCCAGCGGGGGTCCCACAGATACGCAGTATTTT

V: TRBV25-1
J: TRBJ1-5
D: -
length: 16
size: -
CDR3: CASSVRRGDSNQPQHF
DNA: TGTGCCAGCAGTGTTCGAAGGGGGGATAGCAATCAGCCCCAGCATTTT

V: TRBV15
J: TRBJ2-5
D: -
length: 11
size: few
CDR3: CATSHQETQYF
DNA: TGTGCCACCAGCCACCAAGAGACCCAGTACTTC

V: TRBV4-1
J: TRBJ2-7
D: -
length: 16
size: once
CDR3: CASSQELTGSSYEQYF
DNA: TGCGCCAGCAGCCAAGAATTAACGGGTTCCTCCTACGAGCAGTACTTC

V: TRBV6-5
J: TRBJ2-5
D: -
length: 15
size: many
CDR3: CASSYFGGRQETQYF
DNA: TGTGCCAGCAGTTACTTCGGGGGGCGACAAGAGACCCAGTACTTC

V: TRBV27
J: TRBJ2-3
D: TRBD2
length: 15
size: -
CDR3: CASSPGLPYTDTQYF
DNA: TGTGCCAGCTCCCCGGGACTACCCTACACAGATACGCAGTATTTT

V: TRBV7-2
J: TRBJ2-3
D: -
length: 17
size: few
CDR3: CASSLYSGSPSTDTQYF
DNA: TGTGCCAGCAGCCTCTACTCGGGCAGTCCGAGCACAGATACGCAGTATTTT

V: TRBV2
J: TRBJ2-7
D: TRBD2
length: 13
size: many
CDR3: CASILAGSYEQYF
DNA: TGTGCCAGCATTCTAGCGGGGTCCTACGAGCAGTACTTC

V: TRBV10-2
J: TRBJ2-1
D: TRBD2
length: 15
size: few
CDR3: CASSGLTSGGDEQFF
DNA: TGCGCCAGCAGTGGGTTGACTAGCGGGGGGGATGAGCAGTTCTTC

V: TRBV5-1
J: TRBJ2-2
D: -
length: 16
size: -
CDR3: CASSLYQGENTGELFF
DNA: TGCGCCAGCAGCTTGTACCAGGGCGAGAACACCGGGGAGCTGTTTTTT

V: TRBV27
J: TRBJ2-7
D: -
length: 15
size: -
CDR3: CASSLLGPGRYEQYF
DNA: TGTGCCAGCAGTTTACTCGGCCCAGGGCGCTACGAGCAGTACTTC

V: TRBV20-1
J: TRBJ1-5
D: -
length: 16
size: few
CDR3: CSARSSGRYSNQPQHF
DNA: TGCAGTGCTAGAAGTAGCGGCAGATATAGCAATCAGCCCCAGCATTTT

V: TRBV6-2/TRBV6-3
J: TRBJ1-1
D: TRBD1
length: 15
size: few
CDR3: CASSYGTGINTEAFF
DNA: TGTGCCAGCAGTTACGGGACAGGGATAAACACTGAAGCTTTCTTT

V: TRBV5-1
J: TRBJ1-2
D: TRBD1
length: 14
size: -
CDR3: CASRLGQGESGYTF
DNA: TGCGCCAGCCGCCTCGGACAGGGAGAGTCTGGCTACACCTTC

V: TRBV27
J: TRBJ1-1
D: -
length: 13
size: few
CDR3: CASSSQEGTEAFF
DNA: TGTGCCAGCAGTTCTCAGGAGGGCACTGAAGCTTTCTTT

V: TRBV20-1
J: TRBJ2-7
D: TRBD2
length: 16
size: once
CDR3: CSARSPWRDYTYEQYF
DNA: TGCAGTGCTAGATCCCCATGGCGGGACTATACCTACGAGCAGTACTTC

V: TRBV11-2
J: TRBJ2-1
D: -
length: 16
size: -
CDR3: CASSLGRAGRDNEQFF
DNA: TGTGCCAGCAGCTTAGGGAGGGCGGGAAGGGACAATGAGCAGTTCTTC